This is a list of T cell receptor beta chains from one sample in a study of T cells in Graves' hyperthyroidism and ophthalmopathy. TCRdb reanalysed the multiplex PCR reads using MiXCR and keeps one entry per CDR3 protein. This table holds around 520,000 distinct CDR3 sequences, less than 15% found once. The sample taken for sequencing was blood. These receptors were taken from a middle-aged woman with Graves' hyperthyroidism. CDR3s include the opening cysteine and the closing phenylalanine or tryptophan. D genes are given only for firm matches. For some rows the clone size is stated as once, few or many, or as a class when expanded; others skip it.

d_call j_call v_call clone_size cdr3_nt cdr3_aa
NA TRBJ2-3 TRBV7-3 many TGTGCCAGCAGCTGGCGGGGCTGGGGCACAGATACGCAGTATTTT CASSWRGWGTDTQYF
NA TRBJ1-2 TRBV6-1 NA TGTGCCAGCAGTGAATTCCTGGTTACTAGACCGGATGGCTACACCTTC CASSEFLVTRPDGYTF
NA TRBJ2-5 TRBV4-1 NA TGCGCCAGCAGCCTAAGCGTAGCTTTAGAGACCCAGTACTTC CASSLSVALETQYF
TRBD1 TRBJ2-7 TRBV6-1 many TGTGCCAGCAGTGAAGCCGGGACAGTCTTAAGATACGAGCAGTACTTC CASSEAGTVLRYEQYF
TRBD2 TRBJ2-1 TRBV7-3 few TGTGCCAGCAGCCCGACTAGCGGGAGGGCCGAGAGGCTGTTCTTC CASSPTSGRAERLFF
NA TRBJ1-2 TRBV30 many TGTGCCTGGAGGGTGGTCGGCGGCTACACCTTC CAWRVVGGYTF
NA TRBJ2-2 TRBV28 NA TGTGCCAGCAGCCGTAGCGGAGGGGTCACCGGGGAGCTGTTTTTT CASSRSGGVTGELFF
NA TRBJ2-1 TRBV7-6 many TGTGCCAGCAGCTTAGCCCCCGAGGACAATGAGCAGTTCTTC CASSLAPEDNEQFF
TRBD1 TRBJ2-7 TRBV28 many TGTGCCAGCAGTTCCACTGGACAGGGAACCTACGAGCAGTACTTC CASSSTGQGTYEQYF
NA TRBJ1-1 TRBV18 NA TGTGCCAGCTCACCAAGGGAGGGAAACACTGAAGCTTTCTTT CASSPREGNTEAFF
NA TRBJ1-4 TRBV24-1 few TGTGCCACCAGTGGCCCGCCGGGACGGGGTGAAAAACTGTTTTTT CATSGPPGRGEKLFF
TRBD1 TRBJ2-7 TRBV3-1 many TGTGCCAGCAGCCCGTTAGGACAGGACTACGAGCAGTACTTC CASSPLGQDYEQYF
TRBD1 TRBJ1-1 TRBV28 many TGTGCCAGCACCTTCGCAGGGGGGACTGAAGCTTTCTTT CASTFAGGTEAFF
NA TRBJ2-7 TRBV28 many TGTGCCAGCAGCTTCAAGCCCTACGAGCAGTACTTC CASSFKPYEQYF
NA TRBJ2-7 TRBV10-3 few TGTGCCACAAGAAACTCCTACGAGCAGTACTTC CATRNSYEQYF